This is a list of T cell receptor beta chains from one sample in a study of blood T cell repertoires in COVID-19. Data came from immunoSEQ multiplex PCR; TCRdb stores just in-frame clones and leaves some out. The sample carries about 59,000 clones, around 67% recorded once. Sample: peripheral blood. All receptors derive from a woman aged 65 to 85 with acute or convalescent COVID-19. The CDR3 runs from the conserved cysteine through the conserved F or W. A D gene is named only where the DNA matches it firmly. The size of a clone is reported for some rows only, either as once, few or many, or as a class for expanded clones.

v_call: TRBV19
j_call: TRBJ1-2
d_call: -
clone_size: -
cdr3_nt: TGTGCCAGTAGTTGGACGGAGGGGGGCTACACCTTC
cdr3_aa: CASSWTEGGYTF

v_call: TRBV3-1/TRBV3-2
j_call: TRBJ1-2
d_call: TRBD1
clone_size: -
cdr3_nt: TGTGCCAGCAGCCAAGAGTACAGGGGCTATGGCTACACCTTC
cdr3_aa: CASSQEYRGYGYTF

v_call: TRBV6-5
j_call: TRBJ1-5
d_call: -
clone_size: few
cdr3_nt: TGTGCCAGCAGTTATGGGGGACACTTCAGCAATCAGCCCCAGCATTTT
cdr3_aa: CASSYGGHFSNQPQHF

v_call: TRBV18
j_call: TRBJ2-1
d_call: -
clone_size: -
cdr3_nt: TGTGCCAGCTCACCACCGAACAGGATGATCTCCTACAATGAGCAGTTCTTC
cdr3_aa: CASSPPNRMISYNEQFF

v_call: TRBV6-5
j_call: TRBJ1-2
d_call: -
clone_size: -
cdr3_nt: TGTGCCATCCTGGACAGCGTGAACTATGGCTACACCTTC
cdr3_aa: CAILDSVNYGYTF

v_call: TRBV21-1
j_call: TRBJ2-2
d_call: -
clone_size: -
cdr3_nt: TGTGCCAGCAGCACCCGGGGGACCGGGGAGCTGTTTTTT
cdr3_aa: CASSTRGTGELFF

v_call: TRBV6-5
j_call: TRBJ2-4
d_call: -
clone_size: few
cdr3_nt: TGTGCCAGCACGCGGGGAAAGGGAAACATTCAGTACTTC
cdr3_aa: CASTRGKGNIQYF

v_call: TRBV20-1
j_call: TRBJ2-5
d_call: -
clone_size: -
cdr3_nt: TGCAGTGCTAGTATTATAGGGGCCGGGACAGCTCGGGGGTGGGCCCAGTACTTC
cdr3_aa: CSASIIGAGTARGWAQYF

v_call: TRBV6-1
j_call: TRBJ1-2
d_call: -
clone_size: -
cdr3_nt: TGTGCCAGCAGTGAAGTGGGACAAAGAAACTATGGCTACACCTTC
cdr3_aa: CASSEVGQRNYGYTF

v_call: TRBV18
j_call: TRBJ1-6
d_call: -
clone_size: -
cdr3_nt: TGTGCCAGCTCACCTTCCGGCAGTAGCCTGAATTCACCCCTCCACTTT
cdr3_aa: CASSPSGSSLNSPLHF